This TCR beta chain originates from a study of neurological immune-mediated disorders. The time point: longitudinal time-point 1 (baseline). The unsorted libraries were prepared from 2 million PBMCs (stored at -80 C). Germline trimming cut 8 bases from V and 1 base from J; bases unmatched to any gene: 4. The CDR3 spans 15 residues. The table lists this clonotype with many counts. 5'RACE employing 10-nucleotide random UMIs yielded the cDNA. TCRdb redid the calling of the 5' RACE reads with MiXCR, one entry per CDR3 protein. The sample includes around 71,000 distinct CDR3 sequences, around 13% seen only once; the top ten take under 5.5%.

This chain links TRBV12-3 or TRBV12-4 with TRBJ2-3; TRBD2 agrees at 12 bases. This clonotype was sampled from a female donor with HTLV-1-associated myelopathy (HAM/TSP). The sequenced sample was PBMCs. The CDR3 nucleotides read TGTGCCAGCCGAAGGACTAGCGGGGGCACAGATACGCAGTATTTT. As protein: CASRRTSGGTDTQYF.